Shown below are 9 T cell receptor beta chains from a single sample sequenced in a study of patients and donors after allogeneic stem cell transplantation. TCRdb processed the RT-PCR reads anew with MiXCR; each CDR3 protein has one entry. This sample has over 150,000 distinct CDR3 sequences, with around 28% found just once. The sequenced sample was blood, either unsorted or a sorted T cell fraction (not recorded which). The receptors were gathered from a human donor who was either an allogeneic HSCT recipient or a stem cell or donor lymphocyte infusion donor (not recorded which). It is not recorded whose cells these are; they may come from a transplant donor.

This clonotype showed up just a few times. CDR3 DNA: TGTGCCAGCAGTCATCGGGAGCAGTACTTC. This sequence encodes CASSHREQYF. The genes are TRBV28 and TRBJ2-7; D unclear. Trimming shortened V by 5 bases and J by 7 bases, and 6 bases separated the two germline ends. The CDR3 spans 10 residues. Germline V gives CDR1 MDHEN, CDR2 SYDVKM.

This clonotype has only a few counts. The J gene is TRBJ2-7, the V gene TRBV20-1; 8 nucleotides align to TRBD2. CDR1 and CDR2 (germline): DFQATT, SNEGSKA (reference sequence). The CDR3 extends over 11 amino acids. This CDR3 is CSLAGSYEQYF. The CDR3 coding sequence is TGCAGCCTAGCGGGCTCCTACGAGCAGTACTTC.

The chain is built from TRBV4-3 and TRBJ1-1; D remains unclear. Trimming took 3 bases from V and 1 from J, leaving 6 bases between them. There are 13 residues in the CDR3. Germline CDR1 is LGHNA and CDR2 is YSLEER. This CDR3 is CASSHPGNTEAFF. The CDR3 nucleotides read TGCGCCAGCAGCCACCCCGGGAACACTGAAGCTTTCTTT.

A few counts support this clonotype. This chain links TRBV9 with TRBJ1-6; D possibly corresponds to TRBD1 (5 bases). V was shortened by 0 bases and J by 11 bases, with 12 bases between the two germline ends. The germline CDR1 and CDR2 sequences are SGDLS and YYNGEE. This CDR3 spans 14 amino acids. CDR3 in DNA: TGTGCCAGCAGCGTAGTTCCCGGGGCTACACCCCTCCACTTT. Amino acids: CASSVVPGATPLHF.

This clonotype occurred a few times. This chain joins TRBV4-3 and TRBJ1-4; D remains unclear. Germline CDR1 is LGHNA and CDR2 is YSLEER. The V end lost 5 bases, the J end lost 0 bases, and 10 bases lay between the germline ends. The CDR3 spans 15 residues. CDR3 DNA: TGCGCCAGCAGCGGGATAGGTTCAACTAATGAAAAACTGTTTTTT. It yields the protein CASSGIGSTNEKLFF.

This clonotype was observed a handful of times. The genes are TRBV6-2 or TRBV6-3 and TRBJ1-5; no firm D call. Germline V gives CDR1 MNHEY, CDR2 SVGEGT. Trimming pared 5 bases from V and 8 bases from J, leaving 16 bases between. The CDR3 is 14 residues long. The CDR3 nucleotides read TGTGCCAGCAGTGGTGGTCCGGGGTATGAGCCCCAGCATTTT. Its protein is CASSGGPGYEPQHF.

This clonotype was picked up a small number of times. J is TRBJ2-1 and V is TRBV30; either TRBD1 or TRBD2 may supply D (6 bases each). Germline CDR1 reads GTSNPN; CDR2 reads SVGIG (reference sequence). The CDR3 length is 14 residues. The ends were cut back, 4 bases at V and 3 bases at J, with 13 bases in the middle. In DNA form, the CDR3 reads TGTGCCTGGAAGGAGGGGGGCTACTACAATGAGCAGTTCTTC. It codes for CAWKEGGYYNEQFF.

The V call is TRBV6-6, the J call TRBJ2-2; D ambiguous. Trimming left V 3 bases short and J 4 bases short, with 6 bases between. Germline V CDR1 and CDR2: MNHNY, SVGAGI (reference sequence). The CDR3 loop spans 13 amino acids. The CDR3 coding sequence is TGTGCCAGCAGTTATCCTAGCACCGGGGAGCTGTTTTTT. Translating gives CASSYPSTGELFF.

This rearrangement joins TRBV6-5 to TRBJ1-1; 11 bases are a match to TRBD1. From germline, CDR1 is MNHEY and CDR2 SVGAGI. The CDR3 extends over 15 amino acids. V gave up 5 bases and J gave up 7 bases; unmatched junction bases: 9. This CDR3 reads CASSPRTGGKVEAFF. The DNA for the CDR3 is TGTGCCAGCAGTCCTAGGACAGGGGGCAAAGTTGAAGCTTTCTTT.